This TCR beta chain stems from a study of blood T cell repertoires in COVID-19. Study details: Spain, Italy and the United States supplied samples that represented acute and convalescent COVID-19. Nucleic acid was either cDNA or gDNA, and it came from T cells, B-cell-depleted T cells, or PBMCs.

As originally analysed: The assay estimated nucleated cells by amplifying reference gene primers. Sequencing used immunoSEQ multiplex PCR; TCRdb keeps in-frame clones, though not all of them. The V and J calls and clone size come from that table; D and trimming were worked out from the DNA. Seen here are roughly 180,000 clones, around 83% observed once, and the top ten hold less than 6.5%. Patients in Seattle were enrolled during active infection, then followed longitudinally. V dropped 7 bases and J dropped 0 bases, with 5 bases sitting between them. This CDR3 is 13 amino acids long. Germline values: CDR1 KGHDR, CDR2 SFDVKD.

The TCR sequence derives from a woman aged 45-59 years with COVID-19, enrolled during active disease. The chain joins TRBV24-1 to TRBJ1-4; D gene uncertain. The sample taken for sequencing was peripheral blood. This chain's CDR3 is CATRSATNEKLFF. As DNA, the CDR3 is TGTGCCACCAGGAGCGCAACTAATGAAAAACTGTTTTTT.